This entry lists 13 T cell receptor beta chains sequenced from one sample in a study of control samples from healthy donors and cancer patients. Sequencing was performed with immunoSEQ multiplex PCR; in TCRdb, only in-frame clones are kept and a portion is missing. This table has 170,000 or so clones, 90% to 95% appearing once. The material sequenced was blood. The receptor set was obtained from a young man in good health.

The rearrangement links TRBV28 to TRBJ2-5; unclear D gene. V was shortened by 1 base and J by 5 bases, with 5 bases between the two germline ends. Germline V gene lookup returns CDR1 MDHEN and CDR2 SYDVKM. This CDR3 has 12 residues. CDR3 coding DNA: TGTGCCAGCAGTTTATATGCGGAGACCCAGTACTTC. The encoded protein is CASSLYAETQYF.

V and J are TRBV2 and TRBJ2-7, with TRBD2 identical over 10 bases. The length of the CDR3 is 15 residues. J gave up 5 bases and V 4 bases, and 8 bases lay outside the gene matches. Germline CDR1 reads SNHLY; CDR2 reads FYNNEI. In DNA, the CDR3 is TGTGCCAGCAGTGGGCTAAGCGGGGGGGCGGACGAGCAGTACTTC. It yields the protein CASSGLSGGADEQYF.

The chain has TRBV6-1 and TRBJ1-6, with 7 bases matching TRBD1. This CDR3 is built from 13 residues. Germline assignment: CDR1 MNHNS and CDR2 SASEGT. After removal of 3 bases from V and 10 bases from J, the junction contained 3 bases not matched to a gene. The CDR3 loop is CASSDRGGSPLHF. As DNA, the CDR3 is TGTGCCAGCAGTGACAGGGGGGGCTCACCCCTCCACTTT.

Remarks on this clone: Other DNA sequences from this sample encode an identical CDR3 as well. The genes are TRBV30 and TRBJ1-3; D gene ambiguous. The CDR3 length is 14 residues. The V end was cut by 1 base, the J end by 1 base, with 8 bases between. The germline CDR1 and CDR2 sequences are GTSNPN and SVGIG (reference sequence). CDR3 nucleotide sequence: TGTGCCTGGAGTGAAGGGATATCTGGAAACACCATATATTTT. Protein sequence: CAWSEGISGNTIYF. The full variable domain, in which reference TRBV30 and TRBJ1-3 provide the parts outside the CDR3, is SQTIHQWPATLVQPVGSPLSLECTVEGTSNPNLYWYRQAAGRGLQLLFYSVGIGQISSEVPQNLSASRPQDRQFILSSKKLLLSDSGFYLCAWSEGISGNTIYFGEGSWLTVV.

The chain is built from TRBV6-5 and TRBJ2-7, with TRBD2 identical over 9 bases. Germline loops: CDR1 MNHEY, CDR2 SVGAGI. V lost 11 bases, J lost 5 bases, and 10 bases stayed unmatched. The CDR3 is made up of 13 amino acids. The CDR3: CASSRGGLHEQYF. CDR3 in DNA: TGTGCCTCGTCGCGGGGGGGCCTCCACGAGCAGTACTTC.

This clone was seen a single time. The V and J genes are TRBV9 and TRBJ1-6; 10 nucleotides line up with TRBD1. The CDR3 contains 14 residues. V dropped 6 bases and J dropped 10; count of bases not matched to a gene: 7. Germline V gives CDR1 SGDLS, CDR2 YYNGEE. CDR3 bases: TGTGCCAGCACCGCGGGACAGGGGAACTCACCCCTCCACTTT. Translation gives CASTAGQGNSPLHF.

This clone was observed a single time. The J gene is TRBJ2-1, the V gene TRBV12-5; D may be TRBD1 or TRBD2 (5 bases each). This CDR3 spans 14 amino acids. Germline CDR1 and CDR2: LGHNT and FRNRAP. The V and J ends lost 6 bases and 4 bases respectively, with 13 bases between them. The CDR3 DNA is TGTGCTAGTGGCGCGTGGGGGAAGTACAATGAGCAGTTCTTC. Its protein is CASGAWGKYNEQFF.

V gene TRBV10-3 combines with J gene TRBJ2-5; the D gene is possibly TRBD2 (5 bases). Germline V gene sequence: CDR1 ENHRY, CDR2 SYGVKD. V was trimmed by 10 bases and J by 4 bases, leaving 10 bases between them. This CDR3 is 11 amino acids long. The CDR3 protein is CATLAGETQYF. The DNA for the CDR3 is TGTGCCACCTTGGCGGGAGAGACCCAGTACTTC.

The CDR3 DNA follows: TGTGCCAGCAGCTTACTAGCGGGGCCCACAGGGCAGTACTTC. Protein sequence: CASSLLAGPTGQYF. This sequence joins TRBV7-2 and TRBJ2-7, with 9 bases aligning to TRBD2. Germline values: CDR1 SGHTA, CDR2 FQGNSA. This CDR3 is built from 14 residues. V gave up 2 bases and J gave up 9 bases; unmatched junction bases: 8.

The J gene is TRBJ1-6, the V gene TRBV5-1, with D possibly being TRBD1 (5 bases). The V end was cut by 0 bases, the J end by 4 bases, with 14 bases between. The CDR3 length is 17 residues. Germline CDR1 and CDR2: SGHRS and YFSETQ. The CDR3 DNA reads as TGCGCCAGCAGCTTGGAAAAAGGCCAGGGATATAATTCACCCCTCCACTTT. It specifies CASSLEKGQGYNSPLHF.

Remarks on this clone: The same CDR3 can be traced to other DNA sequences in this sample. The chain combines TRBV10-3 with TRBJ1-2; D remains ambiguous. CDR1 is ENHRY and CDR2 is SYGVKD in the germline V gene. The V end was cut by 4 bases, the J end by 2 bases, with 8 bases between. This CDR3 comprises 13 residues. CDR3 region: CAISGRANYGYTF. CDR3 bases: TGTGCCATCAGTGGACGAGCAAACTATGGCTACACCTTC.

The chain has TRBV7-2 and TRBJ2-2; possibly TRBD2 for D (6 bases). The germline V gene has CDR1 SGHTA and CDR2 FQGNSA. V dropped 8 bases and J dropped 2 bases, with 12 bases sitting between them. The CDR3 extends over 14 amino acids. The CDR3 region is CASVRDLNTGELFF. CDR3 in DNA: TGTGCCAGCGTGCGGGACTTAAACACCGGGGAGCTGTTTTTT.

The chain joins TRBV7-8 to TRBJ1-5; no clear D gene. Trimming took off 2 bases at V and 3 bases at J, with 5 bases between the two ends. The CDR3 extends over 13 amino acids. The germline CDR1 and CDR2 sequences are SGHVS and FQNEAQ. The CDR3, as DNA: TGTGCCAGCAGCTTATATCTCAATCAGCCCCAGCATTTT. Translated, it gives CASSLYLNQPQHF.